The clone carrying this T cell receptor beta chain was observed a handful of times. The sample comes from a study of TIL therapy for anti-PD-1-resistant metastatic lung cancer. Whole-study context: Patients then received nivolumab; progressors got lymphodepletion, TIL and IL-2.

The ends lost 7 bases at V and 5 bases at J; junction bases unmatched: 10. The CDR3 runs 15 residues. In germline, CDR1 is SGHNT, CDR2 YYREEE (reference sequence). This was the immunoSEQ v3 assay. Sequenced by immunoSEQ multiplex PCR; TCRdb stores in-frame clones only, minus some. Of some 60,000 clones in the sample, around 63% were seen once. Time point meaning: pre-treatment sample, taken before nivolumab and TIL therapy. The starting material was blood, obtained at baseline. The source is a person aged 25-85 years with non-small cell lung cancer. V gene TRBV5-4 combines with J gene TRBJ2-3; the match to TRBD1 covers 10 bases. CDR3: CASGPGTGDGDTQYF. CDR3 nucleotide sequence: TGTGCCAGCGGGCCCGGGACAGGGGACGGAGATACGCAGTATTTT.